These 14 T cell receptor beta chains were all obtained from the same sample, sequenced in a study of OX40 agonist ivuxolimab in advanced cancers. The data were produced by immunoSEQ multiplex PCR, yet TCRdb's version contains in-frame clones alone and is incomplete. Of tens of thousands of clones listed, around four fifths are singletons. The sequences come from CD4+ or CD8+ T cells sorted from blood, collected in a trial of the OX40 agonist ivuxolimab. The receptors shown here come from an adult with an advanced solid tumor such as melanoma, head and neck, liver or kidney cancer.

This clone was seen a few times. The V and J genes are TRBV15 and TRBJ2-5; 7 bases line up with TRBD2. There are 16 residues in the CDR3. The germline V gene has CDR1 LNHNV and CDR2 YYDKDF (reference sequence). Trimming took 5 bases from V and 5 from J; bases not matched to a gene: 14. This CDR3 is CATSGPAGTSVETQYF. The CDR3 DNA reads as TGTGCCACCAGCGGCCCCGCGGGAACTAGCGTTGAGACCCAGTACTTC.

V gene TRBV21-1 combines with J gene TRBJ2-7; TRBD2 is the table's D call and was not checked against the DNA. TRBV21-1 is a pseudogene segment. The CDR3 consists of 11 residues. CDR3 in DNA: TGTGCCAGCAGTGGAGTCTACGAGCAGTACTTC. Its translation: CASSGVYEQYF.

The V gene is TRBV2, the J gene TRBJ1-2; no firm D call. Trimming left V 6 bases short and J 4 bases short, with 6 bases between. Germline V CDR1 and CDR2: SNHLY, FYNNEI. This CDR3 has 11 residues. CDR3: CASRDGYGYTF. The CDR3 coding sequence is TGTGCCAGCAGGGACGGCTATGGCTACACCTTC.

The chain links TRBV4-1 to TRBJ1-5; tentatively, D is TRBD1 (6 bases). The CDR3 sequence is 15 residues long. V was clipped by 5 bases and J by 1 base, with 12 bases between them. In germline, CDR1 is MGHRA, CDR2 YSYEKL. The CDR3, as DNA: TGCGCCAGCAGCGCCGGACAGATAAGCAATCAGCCCCAGCATTTT. The encoded protein is CASSAGQISNQPQHF.

The rearrangement joins TRBV4-3 to TRBJ1-3; a possible D gene is TRBD1 (5 bases). The V end was cut by 0 bases, the J end by 2 bases, with 11 bases between. This CDR3 region has 16 residues. Germline values: CDR1 LGHNA, CDR2 YSLEER. For the CDR3, the DNA is TGCGCCAGCAGCCAAGACCCCCGGGGGGCTGGAAACACCATATATTTT. Protein product: CASSQDPRGAGNTIYF.

This clone was observed a handful of times. The chain recombines TRBV2 with TRBJ2-1, with a possible D match to TRBD1 (5 bases). This CDR3 region has 14 residues. CDR1 and CDR2 (germline): SNHLY, FYNNEI. V was trimmed by 3 bases and J by 4 bases, leaving 10 bases between them. This CDR3 is CASSETALYNEQFF. CDR3 bases: TGTGCCAGCAGTGAGACAGCCTTATACAATGAGCAGTTCTTC.

The V gene is TRBV7-9, the J gene TRBJ1-1; D is ambiguous. The CDR3 runs 13 residues. V lost 6 bases, J lost 0 bases, and 8 bases lay in between. Germline V gives CDR1 SEHNR, CDR2 FQNEAQ (reference sequence). CDR3 loop: CASSPTLNTEAFF. CDR3 sequence (DNA): TGTGCCAGCAGTCCTACTTTGAACACTGAAGCTTTCTTT.

This clone occurred a few times. The rearrangement joins TRBV27 to TRBJ2-5; D is ambiguous. Germline CDR1 reads MNHEY; CDR2 reads SMNVEV (reference sequence). V dropped 4 bases and J dropped 3 bases, with 9 bases sitting between them. The CDR3 contains 13 residues. The DNA for the CDR3 is TGTGCCAGCAGTTCTCTCACTGAAGAGACCCAGTACTTC. This codes for CASSSLTEETQYF.

The chain employs TRBV27 and TRBJ2-5, with 9 bases aligning to TRBD1. CDR1 and CDR2 from the germline V gene are MNHEY and SMNVEV (reference sequence). CDR3 size: 16 residues. Trimming cost V 3 bases and J 3 bases; bases outside gene matches: 8. CDR3: CASSFYQGQGEETQYF. The DNA of the CDR3 is TGTGCCAGCAGTTTTTATCAGGGACAGGGAGAAGAGACCCAGTACTTC.

Relative to its sample, this clone is medium-sized. This sequence joins TRBV6-5 and TRBJ2-7, with 8 nucleotides matching TRBD2. The CDR3 runs to 14 residues. Unmatched junction bases numbered 5, after V lost 5 bases and J lost 2 bases. Per germline, CDR1 MNHEY and CDR2 SVGAGI. The CDR3 sequence: CASSPAGGPYEQYF. The CDR3 DNA is TGTGCCAGCAGTCCCGCGGGGGGCCCCTACGAGCAGTACTTC.

Concerning this clone: A read error may explain this, as a much larger clone is one base away. This chain connects TRBV13 to TRBJ1-6; D might be TRBD1 (6 bases). The V gene's germline CDR1 is PRHDT and CDR2 FYEKMQ (reference sequence). CDR3 length equals 14 residues. Trimming removed 6 bases from V and 5 bases from J, with 11 bases in between. The CDR3: CASRPTGNNSPLHF. CDR3 bases: TGTGCCAGCAGGCCTACAGGGAATAATTCACCCCTCCACTTT. The variable domain in full, with the rest retrieved from reference TRBV13 and TRBJ1-6, is AAGVIQSPRHLIKEKRETATLKCYPIPRHDTVYWYQQGPGQDPQFLISFYEKMQSDKGSIPDRFSAQQFSDYHSELNMSSLELGDSALYFCASRPTGNNSPLHFGNGTRLTVT.

The count of this clone is one. This sequence joins TRBV4-2 and TRBJ2-7; no definite D call. This CDR3 comprises 14 residues. Germline CDR1 LGHNA, CDR2 YNFKEQ. Trimming removed 1 base at V and 3 bases at J, with 10 bases between. The CDR3: CASSQVAHSYEQYF. CDR3 in DNA: TGTGCCAGCAGCCAAGTCGCACATAGCTACGAGCAGTACTTC.

The genes are TRBV18 and TRBJ2-3, with D tentatively TRBD1 or TRBD2 (6 bases each). With 2 bases removed from V and 2 bases from J, the gap between germline ends came to 8 bases. CDR3 size: 14 residues. Germline V gives CDR1 KGHSH, CDR2 LQKENI. CDR3 protein: CASSPRGATDTQYF. As DNA, the CDR3 is TGTGCCAGCTCACCAAGGGGGGCCACAGATACGCAGTATTTT.

This clone was counted between two and nine times. The rearrangement links TRBV27 to TRBJ2-7, with D perhaps TRBD1 or TRBD2 (5 bases each). Trimming shortened V by 4 bases and J by 3 bases, and 13 bases separated the two germline ends. The germline V gene has CDR1 MNHEY and CDR2 SMNVEV (reference sequence). This CDR3 is 14 amino acids long. CDR3 nucleotides: TGTGCCAGCAGTTCACCGGGACGGGTCTACGAGCAGTACTTC. Its translation: CASSSPGRVYEQYF.